These 17 T cell receptor beta chains originate from one sample sequenced in a study of blood T cell repertoires in COVID-19 (dated by TCRdb to 2019 to 2021). Libraries were built with the immunoSEQ multiplex PCR assay. What TCRdb holds here is the immuneACCESS table cut down to in-frame rearrangements. Part of the clones is not present; checked against another copy, under half of the missing clones reflect an unresolved V gene, and the others are unexplained. This sample holds a few hundred thousand clones; around 90% were observed only once. The ten largest clones take up roughly 0.78% of the sample. The sequenced sample was peripheral blood. The origin of the receptors is a man aged 18 to 35 with COVID-19, enrolled during active disease.

The gene calls are TRBV15 and TRBJ2-3; TRBD2 aligns across 7 bases. Germline CDR1 reads LNHNV; CDR2 reads YYDKDF (reference sequence). The CDR3 sequence is 15 residues long. V gave up 0 bases and J gave up 0 bases; unmatched junction bases: 0. CDR3 coding DNA: TGTGCCACCAGCAGAGATAGCGGGAGCACAGATACGCAGTATTTT. It specifies CATSRDSGSTDTQYF.

The J gene is TRBJ2-3, the V gene TRBV7-2, with TRBD2 identical over 14 bases. The V segment lost 4 bases and the J segment 3 bases; nucleotides outside the gene matches: 3. This CDR3 is 16 amino acids long. Per the germline V gene, CDR1 is SGHTA and CDR2 is FQGNSA. The CDR3 loop is CASSWTSGRRTDTQYF. The CDR3 DNA is TGTGCCAGCAGCTGGACTAGCGGGAGGAGGACAGATACGCAGTATTTT.

This clone has only a few counts. V is TRBV12-5 and J is TRBJ2-7, with no clear D. The CDR3 runs to 14 residues. Germline CDR1 LGHNT, CDR2 FRNRAP. V was shortened by 2 bases and J by 7 bases, with 15 bases between the two germline ends. The chain's CDR3 is CASGLWQALAEQYF. The CDR3 DNA sequence: TGTGCTAGTGGTTTGTGGCAGGCCCTGGCTGAGCAGTACTTC.

The chain uses TRBV6-5 and TRBJ1-5; D is unresolved. Trimming pared 6 bases from V and 3 bases from J, leaving 12 bases between. The CDR3 consists of 14 residues. The germline gives CDR1 MNHEY, CDR2 SVGAGI. The CDR3 region has the DNA TGTGCCAGCAGCCTCCTGCCCTACAATCAGCCCCAGCATTTT. Its translation: CASSLLPYNQPQHF.

The CDR3 nucleotides are TGTGCCAGCAGCCCCCTTGAGGGGGCCTGGAACGAGCAGTACTTC. Translation gives CASSPLEGAWNEQYF. The chain uses TRBV6-5 and TRBJ2-7; 7 bases are a match to TRBD1. Germline assignment: CDR1 MNHEY and CDR2 SVGAGI. The CDR3 is 15 residues long. V was clipped by 6 bases and J by 5 bases; unmatched bases: 13.

The rearrangement links TRBV11-2 to TRBJ2-7, with D possibly TRBD2 on 5 matching bases. Trimming left V 5 bases short and J 4 bases short, with 9 bases between. The CDR3 spans 12 residues. The V gene's germline CDR1 is SGHAT and CDR2 FQNNGV. CDR3 bases: TGTGCCAGCAGCCCATCGGGGTACGAGCAGTACTTC. Protein sequence: CASSPSGYEQYF.

V is TRBV19 and J is TRBJ2-1; the D gene is possibly TRBD1 (5 bases). The germline CDR1 and CDR2 sequences are LNHDA and SQIVND (reference sequence). Trimming shortened V by 6 bases and J by 3 bases, and 12 bases separated the two germline ends. CDR3 length: 14 residues. CDR3 in DNA: TGTGCCAGTAGCCGCAGGGTCGTCTACAATGAGCAGTTCTTC. This sequence encodes CASSRRVVYNEQFF. The full variable domain, its missing parts supplied by reference TRBV19 and TRBJ2-1, is DGGITQSPKYLFRKEGQNVTLSCEQNLNHDAMYWYRQDPGQGLRLIYYSQIVNDFQKGDIAEGYSVSREKKESFPLTVTSAQKNPTAFYLCASSRRVVYNEQFFGPGTRLTVL.

The CDR3 protein is CATSEPDPGEETQYF. CDR3 DNA: TGTGCCACCAGTGAACCCGACCCTGGAGAAGAGACCCAGTACTTC. The V gene is TRBV24-1, the J gene TRBJ2-5; D is ambiguous. This CDR3 contains 15 residues. The germline CDR1 and CDR2 sequences are KGHDR and SFDVKD. V lost 4 bases and J lost 3, with 14 bases in between.

V is TRBV5-1 and J is TRBJ2-1; 14 nucleotides line up with TRBD2. The CDR3 is 15 amino acids. The germline CDR1 and CDR2 sequences are SGHRS and YFSETQ. Germline trimming cut 5 bases from V and 9 bases from J; bases unmatched to any gene: 7. The CDR3 loop is CASREGLAGAREQFF. The CDR3 DNA reads TGCGCCAGCAGGGAGGGACTAGCGGGAGCACGTGAGCAGTTCTTC.

This chain connects TRBV7-2 to TRBJ2-2, with a weak D call TRBD2 (6 bases). The length of the CDR3 is 15 residues. Germline V gene sequence: CDR1 SGHTA, CDR2 FQGNSA. V gave up 5 bases and J gave up 7 bases, with 17 bases separating them. The chain's CDR3 is CASSPRRGANGELFF. CDR3 sequence (DNA): TGTGCCAGCAGCCCCCGGCGGGGAGCGAACGGGGAGCTGTTTTTT.

In this sample, this clone turned up once. The rearrangement links TRBV7-8 to TRBJ2-1; the match to TRBD2 covers 8 bases. J gave up 12 bases and V 5 bases, and 21 bases lay outside the gene matches. CDR3 length: 17 amino acids. The V gene's germline CDR1 is SGHVS and CDR2 FQNEAQ. Here the CDR3 DNA reads TGTGCCAGCAGCCCGACTACGAGCGGGGGCCTCCGGTCGGGGCAGTTCTTC. Its translation is CASSPTTSGGLRSGQFF.

This rearrangement joins TRBV20-1 to TRBJ2-3, with 9 bases fitting TRBD2. Losses at the gene ends were 3 bases for V and 1 base for J; bases not matched to a gene: 5. Germline lookup yields CDR1 DFQATT and CDR2 SNEGSKA (reference sequence). This CDR3 spans 15 amino acids. DNA for the CDR3: TGCAGTGCTAGTATAAGGACTAGCGGCACAGATACGCAGTATTTT. As protein: CSASIRTSGTDTQYF.

The rearrangement links TRBV5-4 to TRBJ1-5; a possible D gene is TRBD1 (6 bases). Germline CDR1 SGHNT, CDR2 YYREEE (reference sequence). This CDR3 contains 17 residues. V lost 2 bases and J 1 base, leaving 16 bases between the germline ends. CDR3 sequence (DNA): TGTGCCAGCAGCTTCGGGGGGGCGAGTATGAGCAATCAGCCCCAGCATTTT. Protein sequence: CASSFGGASMSNQPQHF.

This chain uses TRBV3-1 (or the pseudogene TRBV3-2) with TRBJ1-2; 8 bases fit TRBD1. The V and J ends lost 8 bases and 1 base, in that order; junction bases with no gene match: 6. Germline V gene sequence: CDR1 LGHDT, CDR2 YNNKEL (reference sequence). The CDR3 sequence is 14 residues long. The CDR3 DNA follows: TGTGCCAGCGGAGGGACAGGAGATAACTATGGCTACACCTTC. This gives the protein CASGGTGDNYGYTF.

The V call is TRBV6-5, the J call TRBJ2-5, with 12 bases lining up with TRBD2. Trimming took 2 bases from V and 5 from J; bases not matched to a gene: 6. Germline CDR1 and CDR2: MNHEY and SVGAGI. This CDR3 comprises 16 residues. The CDR3 loop reads CASSYTQGTSGETQYF. As DNA, the CDR3 is TGTGCCAGCAGTTACACCCAAGGGACTAGCGGGGAGACCCAGTACTTC.

About this clone itself: This same CDR3 is encoded by further DNA sequences in the sample. The CDR3 DNA reads as TGTGCCAGCAGCTTAGGTAGTTCCTACGAGCAGTACTTC. Protein sequence: CASSLGSSYEQYF. The chain uses TRBV11-2 and TRBJ2-7; D gene uncertain. The CDR3 covers 13 residues. Germline CDR1 and CDR2: SGHAT and FQNNGV. V was trimmed by 1 base and J by 1 base, leaving 5 bases between them.

J is TRBJ1-2 and V is TRBV30; D uncertain. V was clipped by 1 base and J by 8 bases, with 17 bases between them. Germline lookup yields CDR1 GTSNPN and CDR2 SVGIG (reference sequence). This CDR3 is 14 amino acids long. CDR3: CAWSGMLALGGYTF. CDR3 coding DNA: TGTGCCTGGAGTGGTATGTTGGCCCTCGGGGGCTACACCTTC.